The 14 T cell receptor beta chains below come from one sample, sequenced in a study of CXCR3-negative and CXCR3-positive naive CD8 T cells. Study results and limitations: TRB CDR3s were more hydrophobic in CXCR3-positive than in CXCR3-negative naive cells.

No antigen has been assigned to these receptors. 5' RACE with UMI labels generated the TRB cDNA libraries. TCRdb re-called the 5' RACE reads, yielding one record per CDR3 amino acid sequence without DNA. Its table lists tens of thousands of distinct CDR3 sequences. Sequencing was performed on naive CXCR3+ CD8+ T cells from blood. Indicated subset: CD45RO-CCR7+CD27+CD95- naive CD8+ T cells expressing CXCR3 (TNR3+). Every receptor here comes from a human donor in good health. Some clones in this sample may be carry-over from other donors' samples.

The chain is built from TRBV9 and TRBJ1-1; as DNA is missing, the TRBD1 call by TCRdb cannot be tested. In germline, CDR1 is SGDLS, CDR2 YYNGEE. The CDR3 extends over 15 amino acids. CDR3: CASSGGQGLNTEAFF.

V is TRBV6-6 and J is TRBJ2-7; absent DNA, TCRdb's TRBD1 call cannot be checked. Germline CDR1 is MNHNY and CDR2 is SVGAGI (reference sequence). This CDR3 has 15 residues. The CDR3 sequence is CASSYGQGFSYEQYF.

The chain combines TRBV29-1 with TRBJ2-1; TCRdb's D call of TRBD2 is untestable without DNA. Germline V CDR1 and CDR2: SQVTM, ANQGSEA. The CDR3 is 17 residues long. The CDR3 loop reads CSVEGLAGVSPYNEQFF.

The chain has TRBV12-3 or TRBV12-4 and TRBJ2-1; TCRdb gives TRBD2 as the D gene, but with no DNA this cannot be confirmed. CDR3 length: 13 amino acids. CDR3: CASSFPPKDEQFF.

The V and J genes are TRBV5-5 and TRBJ2-7; TCRdb's D call of TRBD1 is untestable without DNA. Germline assignment: CDR1 SGHKS and CDR2 YYEKEE (reference sequence). CDR3 length: 15 amino acids. CDR3 residues: CASSPDRTGGHEQYF.

The gene calls are TRBV15 and TRBJ2-2. The germline gives CDR1 LNHNV, CDR2 YYDKDF (reference sequence). The CDR3 has 13 amino acids. CDR3 loop: CATMDPNTGELFF. The full variable domain, its missing parts supplied by reference TRBV15 and TRBJ2-2, is DAMVIQNPRYQVTQFGKPVTLSCSQTLNHNVMYWYQQKSSQAPKLLFHYYDKDFNNEADTPDNFQSRRPNTSFCFLDIRSPGLGDTAMYLCATMDPNTGELFFGEGSRLTVL.

V usage is TRBV7-9 and J usage is TRBJ2-1; the TCRdb D gene call, TRBD2, has no DNA to confirm it. Germline assignment: CDR1 SEHNR and CDR2 FQNEAQ (reference sequence). This CDR3 has 16 amino acids. The CDR3 protein is CASSHPTSGGRNEQFF.

The chain carries TRBV6-2 or TRBV6-3 and TRBJ2-3; the D gene TCRdb calls, TRBD2, cannot be checked with no DNA. CDR3 length: 15 residues. Germline V gene lookup returns CDR1 MNHEY and CDR2 SVGEGT. The CDR3: CASSLLAAGTDTQYF.

V is TRBV21-1 and J is TRBJ1-2; TCRdb names TRBD1, which stays unverified in the absence of DNA. TRBV21-1 is deemed a pseudogene. This CDR3 has 18 residues. CDR3 in amino acids: CASRAEREPGQSNYGYTF.

The rearrangement links TRBV6-2 or TRBV6-3 to TRBJ2-1; lacking DNA, the TRBD2 call made by TCRdb goes unchecked. Germline V CDR1 and CDR2: MNHEY, SVGEGT. CDR3 length: 13 residues. The CDR3 sequence is CARTIGPSTEQFF.

The V call is TRBV7-8, the J call TRBJ2-1; TCRdb's D call, TRBD1, is unchecked because there is no DNA. Looked up from germline, CDR1 is SGHVS and CDR2 is FQNEAQ. The CDR3 sequence is 13 residues long. The CDR3 protein is CASSLGGTGEQFF.

This chain links TRBV21-1 with TRBJ2-1; TCRdb picks TRBD2, but there is no DNA to check that call. TRBV21-1 counts as a pseudogene. CDR3 length equals 17 residues. CDR3 protein: CASLYSKLAGGTYEQFF.

V gene TRBV27 combines with J gene TRBJ1-2; TCRdb names TRBD1, which stays unverified in the absence of DNA. This CDR3 is built from 13 residues. From germline, CDR1 is MNHEY and CDR2 SMNVEV (reference sequence). The CDR3 loop is CASKEAGLDGYTF.

The chain combines TRBV28 with TRBJ2-2. Germline V gene sequence: CDR1 MDHEN, CDR2 SYDVKM. The CDR3 is 14 amino acids. Here the CDR3 reads CASTDDGLSGELFF.